This TCR beta chain comes out of a study of OX40 agonist ivuxolimab in advanced cancers. Regarding this clone: Its antigen remains unidentified.

Data came from immunoSEQ multiplex PCR; TCRdb stores just in-frame clones and leaves some out. The table has tens of thousands of clones, 86% seen once. Study-wide points: Normalized T-cell clonal expansion was also low in some nonresponders.

This CDR3 comprises 14 residues. Germline values: CDR1 SGHNT, CDR2 YENEEA. With 5 bases clipped from V and 8 bases from J, the junction kept 5 bases outside the gene matches. The clonotype originates from an adult with an advanced solid tumor such as melanoma, head and neck, liver or kidney cancer. The V call is TRBV11-3, the J call TRBJ2-5, with TRBD2 identical over 13 bases. This specimen consisted of CD4+ or CD8+ T cells sorted from blood, obtained in a trial of the OX40 agonist ivuxolimab. CDR3 region: CASSQGLAGTTQYF. CDR3 DNA sequence: TGTGCCAGCAGCCAGGGACTAGCGGGGACTACCCAGTACTTC. The complete variable domain, with remaining parts taken from reference TRBV11-3 and TRBJ2-5, reads EAGVVQSPRYKIIEKKQPVAFWCNPISGHNTLYWYLQNLGQGPELLIRYENEEAVDDSQLPKDRFSAERLKGVDSTLKIQPAELGDSAVYLCASSQGLAGTTQYFGPGTRLLVL.